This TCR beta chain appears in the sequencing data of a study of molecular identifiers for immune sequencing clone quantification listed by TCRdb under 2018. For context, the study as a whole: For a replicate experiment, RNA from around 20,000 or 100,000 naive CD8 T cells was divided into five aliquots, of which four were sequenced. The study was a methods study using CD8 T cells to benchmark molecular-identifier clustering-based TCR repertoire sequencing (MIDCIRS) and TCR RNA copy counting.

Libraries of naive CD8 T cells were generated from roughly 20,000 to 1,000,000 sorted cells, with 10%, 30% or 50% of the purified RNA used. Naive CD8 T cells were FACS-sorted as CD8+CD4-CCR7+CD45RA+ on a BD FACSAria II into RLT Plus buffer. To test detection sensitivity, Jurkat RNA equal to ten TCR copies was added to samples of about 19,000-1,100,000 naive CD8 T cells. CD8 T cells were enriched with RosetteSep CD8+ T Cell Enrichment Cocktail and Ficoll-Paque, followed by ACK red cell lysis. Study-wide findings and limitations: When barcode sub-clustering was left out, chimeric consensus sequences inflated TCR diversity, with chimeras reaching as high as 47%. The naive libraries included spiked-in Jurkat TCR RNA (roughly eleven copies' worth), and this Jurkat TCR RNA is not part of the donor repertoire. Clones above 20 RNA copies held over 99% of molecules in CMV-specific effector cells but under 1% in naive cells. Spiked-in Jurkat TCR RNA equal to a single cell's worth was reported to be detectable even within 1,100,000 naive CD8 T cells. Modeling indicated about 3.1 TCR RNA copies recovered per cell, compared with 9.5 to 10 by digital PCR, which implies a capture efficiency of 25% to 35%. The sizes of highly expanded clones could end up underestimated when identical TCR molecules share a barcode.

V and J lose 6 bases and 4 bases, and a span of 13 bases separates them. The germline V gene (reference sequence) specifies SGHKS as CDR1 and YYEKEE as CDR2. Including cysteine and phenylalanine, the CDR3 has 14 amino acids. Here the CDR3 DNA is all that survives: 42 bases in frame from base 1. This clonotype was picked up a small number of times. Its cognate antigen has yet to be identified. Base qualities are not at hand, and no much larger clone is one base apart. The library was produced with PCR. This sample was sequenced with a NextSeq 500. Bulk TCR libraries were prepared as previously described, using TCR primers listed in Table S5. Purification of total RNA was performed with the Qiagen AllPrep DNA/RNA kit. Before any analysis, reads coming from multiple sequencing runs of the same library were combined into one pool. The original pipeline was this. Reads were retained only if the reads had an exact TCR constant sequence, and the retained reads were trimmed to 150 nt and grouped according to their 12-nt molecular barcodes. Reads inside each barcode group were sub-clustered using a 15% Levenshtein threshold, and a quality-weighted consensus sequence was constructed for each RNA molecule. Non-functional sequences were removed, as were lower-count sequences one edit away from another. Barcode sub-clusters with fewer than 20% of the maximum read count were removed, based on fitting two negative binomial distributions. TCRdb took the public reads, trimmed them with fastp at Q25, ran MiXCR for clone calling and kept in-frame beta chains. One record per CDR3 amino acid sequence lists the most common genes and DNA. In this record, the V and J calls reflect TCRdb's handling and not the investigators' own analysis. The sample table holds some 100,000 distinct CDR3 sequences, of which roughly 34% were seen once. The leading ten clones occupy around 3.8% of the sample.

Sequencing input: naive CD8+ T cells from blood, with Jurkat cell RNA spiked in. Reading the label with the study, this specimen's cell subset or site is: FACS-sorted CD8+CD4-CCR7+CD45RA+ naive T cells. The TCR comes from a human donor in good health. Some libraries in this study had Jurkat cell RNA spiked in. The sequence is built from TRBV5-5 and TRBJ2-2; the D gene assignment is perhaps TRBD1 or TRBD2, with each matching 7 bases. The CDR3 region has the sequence CASTGEGATGELFF. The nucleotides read TGTGCCAGCACCGGGGAGGGGGCCACCGGGGAGCTGTTTTTT.